This passage covers 10 T cell receptor beta chains from one sample sequenced in a study of blood T cell repertoires in COVID-19. The method was immunoSEQ multiplex PCR; TCRdb's version includes in-frame clones alone and lacks a portion of them. The sample holds about 230,000 clones; 80% to 90% are singletons and the top ten take 0.85% to 1%. The specimen was peripheral blood. These receptors all stem from a man between 35 and 55 years old with acute or convalescent COVID-19.

The gene calls are TRBV12-3 or TRBV12-4 and TRBJ2-5; perhaps TRBD1 as D (5 bases). The CDR3 spans 11 residues. With 10 bases removed from V and 4 bases from J, the gap between germline ends came to 10 bases. As DNA, the CDR3 is TGTGCCACCCAAAGGGGAGAGACCCAGTACTTC. Amino acid sequence: CATQRGETQYF.

The gene calls are TRBV6-5 and TRBJ1-1; D is unclear. V was pared by 0 bases and J by 4 bases, with 6 bases between. The CDR3 has 13 residues. Per the germline V gene, CDR1 is MNHEY and CDR2 is SVGAGI. CDR3: CASSYSSVTEAFF. The CDR3, as DNA: TGTGCCAGCAGTTACTCATCGGTCACTGAAGCTTTCTTT.

This rearrangement joins TRBV5-1 to TRBJ2-1, with 7 nucleotides matching TRBD1. This CDR3 is built from 16 residues. Germline values: CDR1 SGHRS, CDR2 YFSETQ. The junction had 7 bases not matched to a gene; V was cut back by 2 bases and J by 2 bases. The CDR3 loop is CASSFLGTVAYNEQFF. The CDR3 DNA follows: TGCGCCAGCAGCTTCCTTGGGACAGTGGCCTACAATGAGCAGTTCTTC.

The chain combines TRBV6-6 with TRBJ2-7; 11 bases are a match to TRBD2. With 5 bases clipped from V and 1 base from J, the junction kept 4 bases outside the gene matches. The CDR3 loop spans 15 amino acids. Germline V gives CDR1 MNHNY, CDR2 SVGAGI (reference sequence). The CDR3 DNA follows: TGTGCCAGCAGTACCCCTAGCGGGGGGTCCTACGAGCAGTACTTC. Residues: CASSTPSGGSYEQYF.

A single count supports this clone. The chain joins TRBV9 to TRBJ2-7; perhaps TRBD1 as D (5 bases). Germline values: CDR1 SGDLS, CDR2 YYNGEE. The CDR3 sequence is 16 residues long. V dropped 0 bases and J dropped 2 bases, with 15 bases sitting between them. The CDR3 coding sequence is TGTGCCAGCAGCGTAGCCGAGCAGGGCCCTCCCTACGAGCAGTACTTC. This encodes CASSVAEQGPPYEQYF. The whole variable domain, remainder taken from reference TRBV9 and TRBJ2-7, is DSGVTQTPKHLITATGQRVTLRCSPRSGDLSVYWYQQSLDQGLQFLIQYYNGEERAKGNILERFSAQQFPDLHSELNLSSLELGDSALYFCASSVAEQGPPYEQYFGPGTRLTVT.

The chain joins TRBV6-2 or TRBV6-3 to TRBJ2-7; D possibly corresponds to TRBD1 (5 bases). Per the germline V gene, CDR1 is MNHEY and CDR2 is SVGEGT. V dropped 0 bases and J dropped 6 bases, with 6 bases sitting between them. The CDR3 has 12 residues. CDR3 loop: CASSYSGVEQYF. DNA of the CDR3: TGTGCCAGCAGTTACTCAGGGGTCGAGCAGTACTTC.

This chain joins TRBV24-1 and TRBJ1-5, with 12 bases aligning to TRBD1. CDR3 length: 17 amino acids. J lost 4 bases, V lost 4 bases, and 7 bases had no gene match. Looked up from germline, CDR1 is KGHDR and CDR2 is SFDVKD. CDR3 bases: TGTGCCACCAGTGAGGCCGGGACAGGGGGCCTGAATCAGCCCCAGCATTTT. The encoded protein is CATSEAGTGGLNQPQHF.

This rearrangement joins TRBV3-1 (or the pseudogene TRBV3-2) to TRBJ1-6; D unclear. The CDR3 consists of 16 residues. Germline V gives CDR1 LGHDT, CDR2 YNNKEL (reference sequence). Trimming cost V 4 bases and J 0 bases, with 10 bases left between them. For the CDR3, the DNA is TGTGCCAGCAGCCCTTACCCGAGCTCCTATAATTCACCCCTCCACTTT. Protein: CASSPYPSSYNSPLHF.

The chain recombines TRBV19 with TRBJ2-7; 7 positions match TRBD2. CDR3 length equals 16 residues. Germline V gene data show CDR1 as LNHDA and CDR2 as SQIVND (reference sequence). Unmatched junction bases numbered 14, after V lost 3 bases and J lost 6 bases. The CDR3 region is CASSILGRGGSSEQYF. CDR3 nucleotides: TGTGCCAGTAGTATTTTAGGCCGCGGGGGATCTTCCGAGCAGTACTTC.

J is TRBJ1-2 and V is TRBV3-1 (or the pseudogene TRBV3-2); 8 nucleotides line up with TRBD1. The CDR3 covers 14 residues. In germline, CDR1 is LGHDT, CDR2 YNNKEL (reference sequence). J was trimmed by 3 bases and V by 1 base; bases with no gene match: 1. CDR3 loop: CASSQVGQDYGYTF. DNA of the CDR3: TGTGCCAGCAGCCAAGTGGGACAGGACTATGGCTACACCTTC.